The next 22 T cell receptor beta chains were all read from a single sample in a study of post-analysis software for immune sequencing data. Whole-study findings and limits: Roughly 5 TRBV segments occurring more often in patients than controls included TRBV5-6, TRBV5-1 and TRBV20-1.

Carried by the TCR beta cDNA libraries were unique molecular identifiers. TCRdb re-called the PCR reads through MiXCR, storing one row per CDR3 protein. The sample comprises hundreds of thousands of distinct CDR3 sequences, 40% to 50% of which are singletons, and roughly 1.7% rests with the top ten. No antigen is known for these receptors. Sequencing was done on a sample of blood. These receptors came from a girl aged 5-17 years with multiple sclerosis.

The chain carries TRBV12-3 or TRBV12-4 and TRBJ2-1; TRBD2 agrees at 13 bases. Trimming at V came to 6 bases and at J to 3 bases, leaving 5 bases not matched to a gene. The CDR3 runs to 16 residues. The CDR3 here is CASRGLAGPDYNEQFF. DNA of the CDR3: TGTGCCAGCAGGGGACTAGCGGGACCAGACTACAATGAGCAGTTCTTC.

The table lists this clonotype with a few counts. The chain is built from TRBV12-3 or TRBV12-4 and TRBJ2-3; D call uncertain. The CDR3 consists of 15 residues. V was cut by 5 bases and J by 2 bases, with 14 bases left in between. The CDR3 is CASSLGDTATDTQYF. CDR3 bases: TGTGCCAGCAGTCTCGGAGACACCGCCACAGATACGCAGTATTTT.

V gene TRBV4-1 combines with J gene TRBJ2-7, with 8 bases identical to TRBD1. V lost 1 base to trimming and J lost 3 bases; unmatched junction nucleotides: 5. The CDR3 runs 15 residues. The germline CDR1 and CDR2 sequences are MGHRA and YSYEKL. The CDR3: CASSQAQGANYEQYF. CDR3 sequence (DNA): TGCGCCAGCAGCCAAGCCCAGGGGGCGAACTACGAGCAGTACTTC.

This chain's CDR3 is CSARGGTYPWNEQFF. DNA for the CDR3: TGCAGTGCTAGAGGAGGGACATACCCCTGGAATGAGCAGTTCTTC. This chain uses TRBV20-1 with TRBJ2-1; D is perhaps TRBD1 (6 bases). Per the germline V gene, CDR1 is DFQATT and CDR2 is SNEGSKA (reference sequence). CDR3 length: 15 residues. V lost 1 base, J lost 7 bases, and 17 bases lay in between.

The chain carries TRBV5-1 and TRBJ2-7, with a possible D match to TRBD1 (6 bases). Germline CDR1 is SGHRS and CDR2 is YFSETQ. V was pared by 1 base and J by 5 bases, with 13 bases between. CDR3 length equals 14 residues. The CDR3 nucleotides are TGCGCCAGCAGCTTGCAGGGGCCAGGCGACGAGCAGTACTTC. Its protein is CASSLQGPGDEQYF.

The chain employs TRBV7-2 and TRBJ2-5; TRBD2 matches at 9 bases. The CDR3 sequence is 16 residues long. Germline V lookup: CDR1 SGHTA, CDR2 FQGNSA. V lost 0 bases and J lost 5; bases outside the gene matches: 7. CDR3 sequence: CASSLALAGSEETQYF. The CDR3 DNA is TGTGCCAGCAGCTTAGCCCTAGCGGGATCGGAGGAGACCCAGTACTTC.

The chain recombines TRBV7-9 with TRBJ1-2; D uncertain. The germline CDR1 and CDR2 sequences are SEHNR and FQNEAQ (reference sequence). V lost 5 bases to trimming and J lost 3 bases, with 4 bases between them. The CDR3 loop spans 11 amino acids. The CDR3, as DNA: TGTGCCAGCAGCGCGGACTATGGCTACACCTTC. Translated: CASSADYGYTF.

This chain links TRBV6-1 with TRBJ2-1; TRBD2 aligns across 7 bases. J was trimmed by 9 bases and V by 4 bases; bases with no gene match: 3. Germline loops: CDR1 MNHNS, CDR2 SASEGT. The CDR3 is made up of 12 amino acids. In nucleotides, the CDR3 is TGTGCCAGCAGTGGACTAGCCGGTGAGCAGTTCTTC. This encodes CASSGLAGEQFF.

This clonotype was counted only a few times. In nucleotides, the CDR3 is TGTGCCAGCAGTACCGGGACAGGGGGCACTGGGGCCAACGTCCTGACTTTC. This translates into CASSTGTGGTGANVLTF. The V and J genes are TRBV6-4 and TRBJ2-6; 12 bases are shared with TRBD1. J was trimmed by 2 bases and V by 5 bases; bases with no gene match: 4. In germline, CDR1 is MRHNA, CDR2 SNTAGT. This CDR3 has 17 residues.

This rearrangement joins TRBV12-3 or TRBV12-4 to TRBJ2-7, with 8 nucleotides matching TRBD2. The trim removed 8 bases at V and 1 base at J, leaving 16 bases unmatched. The CDR3 runs 17 residues. The CDR3 DNA sequence: TGTGCCAGCTCCCGGGCGACTAGCGTTCAGACGTCCTACGAGCAGTACTTC. This gives the protein CASSRATSVQTSYEQYF.

This clonotype was seen at least ten times. The chain combines TRBV5-1 with TRBJ2-3; D unresolved. Trimming stripped 7 bases from V and 5 bases from J, with 17 bases between. Germline CDR1 SGHRS, CDR2 YFSETQ. This CDR3 contains 14 residues. The CDR3 DNA sequence: TGCGCCAGCGGGCGATCCACGGCTCAAGATACGCAGTATTTT. This translates into CASGRSTAQDTQYF.

The table lists this clonotype with a few counts. The V call is TRBV5-1, the J call TRBJ2-7, with 7 nucleotides matching TRBD1. The CDR3 is made up of 15 amino acids. Per the germline V gene, CDR1 is SGHRS and CDR2 is YFSETQ. Trimming at V came to 4 bases and at J to 2 bases, leaving 9 bases not matched to a gene. The CDR3 DNA reads as TGCGCCAGCAGCCCATTCGATACAGGGGCCTACGAGCAGTACTTC. Its translation: CASSPFDTGAYEQYF.

The V call is TRBV19, the J call TRBJ2-3; possibly TRBD1 for D (5 bases). CDR3 size: 16 residues. V lost 3 bases, J lost 1 base, and 14 bases lay in between. Germline assignment: CDR1 LNHDA and CDR2 SQIVND (reference sequence). As DNA, the CDR3 is TGTGCCAGTAGTATTCGCCAGGGAACGGGCACAGATACGCAGTATTTT. Translation: CASSIRQGTGTDTQYF.

This clonotype was observed a few times. V usage is TRBV5-1 and J usage is TRBJ1-1; possibly TRBD1 for D (5 bases). This CDR3 comprises 15 residues. Germline CDR1 SGHRS, CDR2 YFSETQ. V lost 4 bases to trimming and J lost 4 bases, with 17 bases between them. The CDR3, as DNA: TGCGCCAGCAGCCCCGGGGACTTCGGAGCCACTGAAGCTTTCTTT. Translating gives CASSPGDFGATEAFF.

This clonotype has more than one count but fewer than ten. The gene calls are TRBV11-2 and TRBJ2-7; either TRBD1 or TRBD2 may supply D (6 bases each). Looked up from germline, CDR1 is SGHAT and CDR2 is FQNNGV. Trimming shortened V by 1 base and J by 5 bases, and 12 bases separated the two germline ends. CDR3 length equals 14 residues. Here the CDR3 reads CASSLGTRGDEQYF. CDR3 sequence (DNA): TGTGCCAGCAGCTTAGGAACTAGGGGGGACGAGCAGTACTTC.

Only a few counts were recorded for this clonotype. The V and J genes are TRBV10-3 and TRBJ2-7; TRBD1 matches 11 bases. The length of the CDR3 is 16 residues. V gave up 2 bases and J gave up 2 bases; unmatched junction bases: 5. Germline-derived CDR1 and CDR2 are ENHRY and SYGVKD. The CDR3 nucleotides are TGTGCCATCAGTGAGGGACAGGGGGCGTCGGCCTACGAGCAGTACTTC. This gives the protein CAISEGQGASAYEQYF.

This chain connects TRBV20-1 to TRBJ2-5, with a tentative D call TRBD1 (6 bases). CDR1 is DFQATT and CDR2 is SNEGSKA in the germline V gene (reference sequence). Trimming left V 5 bases short and J 5 bases short, with 12 bases between. The CDR3 sequence is 12 residues long. The CDR3 nucleotides are TGCAGTGCTGTCGGGACACTGGAGACCCAGTACTTC. It specifies CSAVGTLETQYF.

The chain couples TRBV13 to TRBJ2-7; 12 nucleotides line up with TRBD2. The CDR3 consists of 17 residues. J lost 1 base, V lost 4 bases, and 8 bases had no gene match. Germline CDR1 and CDR2: PRHDT and FYEKMQ (reference sequence). Here the CDR3 reads CASSSKELAGGSYEQYF. As DNA, the CDR3 is TGTGCCAGCAGCTCGAAGGAACTAGCGGGGGGTTCCTACGAGCAGTACTTC.

The genes are TRBV10-1 and TRBJ2-1; 7 bases are shared with TRBD1. CDR1 and CDR2 from the germline V gene are WNHNN and SYGVQD (reference sequence). The CDR3 totals 14 residues. Trimming removed 5 bases from V and 6 bases from J; junction bases left unmatched: 7. As DNA, the CDR3 is TGCGCCAGCAGTAATCGAGGGGGCTCCAATGAGCAGTTCTTC. Translating it yields CASSNRGGSNEQFF.

The J gene is TRBJ2-7, the V gene TRBV7-8, with TRBD2 matching 9 bases. The CDR3 totals 15 residues. The trim removed 5 bases at V and 3 bases at J, leaving 8 bases unmatched. Germline values: CDR1 SGHVS, CDR2 FQNEAQ. The CDR3 DNA follows: TGTGCCAGCAGCCGTGCTAGCGGGAATGTCTACGAGCAGTACTTC. This codes for CASSRASGNVYEQYF.

This clonotype was detected a few times. CDR3 residues: CASSPPNRERNGYTF. The CDR3 bases are TGTGCCAGCAGCCCTCCTAACAGGGAGAGGAATGGCTACACCTTC. The chain has TRBV5-6 and TRBJ1-2, with a possible D match to TRBD1 (6 bases). Trimming stripped 4 bases from V and 6 bases from J, with 19 bases between. CDR1 is SGHDT and CDR2 is YYEEEE in the germline V gene. The CDR3 extends over 15 amino acids.

The sample holds a few counts of this clonotype. This rearrangement joins TRBV7-8 to TRBJ1-5, with 7 bases fitting TRBD1. Trimming cost V 4 bases and J 5 bases; bases outside gene matches: 2. The CDR3 extends over 13 amino acids. CDR1 is SGHVS and CDR2 is FQNEAQ in the germline V gene. The CDR3 loop reads CASSSGTDQPQHF. CDR3 sequence (DNA): TGTGCCAGCAGCTCAGGGACAGATCAGCCCCAGCATTTT. The entire variable domain, with the rest obtained from reference TRBV7-8 and TRBJ1-5, is as follows: GAGVSQSPRYKVAKRGQDVALRCDPISGHVSLFWYQQALGQGPEFLTYFQNEAQLDKSGLPSDRFFAERPEGSVSTLKIQRTQQEDSAVYLCASSSGTDQPQHFGDGTRLSIL.